These 10 T cell receptor beta chains were sequenced from one sample in a study of blood T cell repertoires in COVID-19. TCRdb's table, derived via immunoSEQ multiplex PCR, lists solely in-frame clones and lacks some. The data show roughly 260,000 clones, with roughly nine tenths seen just once and 2.6% held by the top ten. Material for sequencing was PBMCs or T cells enriched from blood (not recorded which). These receptors originate from a woman younger than 30 who had recovered from COVID-19.

This clone occurred once. V is TRBV11-1 and J is TRBJ2-3, with a tentative D call TRBD2 (6 bases). The V gene's germline CDR1 is SGHAT and CDR2 FQDESV (reference sequence). CDR3 length: 15 residues. V was cut by 1 base and J by 2 bases, with 10 bases left in between. The CDR3 sequence: CASSLDGGTTDTQYF. Written as DNA, the CDR3 is TGTGCCAGCAGCTTAGACGGAGGGACCACAGATACGCAGTATTTT.

The chain recombines TRBV19 with TRBJ2-7; 11 nucleotides align to TRBD2. Germline V gene sequence: CDR1 LNHDA, CDR2 SQIVND (reference sequence). The CDR3 length is 16 residues. With V trimmed by 4 bases and J by 2 bases, 7 bases remained unmatched. The CDR3 nucleotides are TGTGCCAGTAGTAGCCCCAATAGCGGGAGGGCCTACGAGCAGTACTTC. Translating gives CASSSPNSGRAYEQYF.

J is TRBJ2-3 and V is TRBV5-1; TRBD2 agrees at 9 bases. This CDR3 comprises 20 residues. CDR1 is SGHRS and CDR2 is YFSETQ in the germline V gene. Trimming at V came to 4 bases and at J to 0 bases, leaving 18 bases not matched to a gene. The CDR3 here is CASSPRRAGGRDPSTDTQYF. The CDR3 DNA sequence: TGCGCCAGCAGCCCGAGGAGAGCGGGGGGCCGCGACCCTAGCACAGATACGCAGTATTTT.

This clone was seen a single time. The chain combines TRBV5-4 with TRBJ1-1, with 10 positions matching TRBD1. Germline V gene data show CDR1 as SGHNT and CDR2 as YYREEE (reference sequence). The length of the CDR3 is 14 residues. V shed 4 bases and J 1 base; nucleotides not matched to a gene: 1. Here the CDR3 reads CASSRQGANTEAFF. In DNA, the CDR3 is TGTGCCAGCAGCAGACAGGGGGCGAACACTGAAGCTTTCTTT.

This rearrangement joins TRBV18 to TRBJ2-1, with 7 positions matching TRBD2. Looked up from germline, CDR1 is KGHSH and CDR2 is LQKENI. The CDR3 totals 15 residues. Trimming cost V 1 base and J 4 bases; bases outside gene matches: 4. CDR3 amino acids: CASSPQASGYNEQFF. CDR3 sequence (DNA): TGTGCCAGCTCACCACAGGCTAGCGGATACAATGAGCAGTTCTTC.

The chain employs TRBV5-1 and TRBJ1-1; D is unresolved. Per germline, CDR1 SGHRS and CDR2 YFSETQ. The CDR3 is 14 residues long. V was pared by 5 bases and J by 1 base, with 12 bases between. The CDR3 is CASSLFGGNTEAFF. In DNA, the CDR3 is TGCGCCAGCAGTCTCTTCGGTGGGAACACTGAAGCTTTCTTT.

The V call is TRBV30, the J call TRBJ1-1; the D gene is possibly TRBD1 (6 bases). CDR1 and CDR2 from the germline V gene are GTSNPN and SVGIG (reference sequence). The germline V and J ends were trimmed by 6 bases and 0 bases, with 11 bases remaining between them. CDR3 length: 13 amino acids. The CDR3 loop is CACRGRLNTEAFF. As DNA, the CDR3 is TGTGCCTGCAGGGGCAGGTTGAACACTGAAGCTTTCTTT.

The chain joins TRBV27 to TRBJ1-1; 7 bases line up with TRBD1. Trimming at V came to 6 bases and at J to 5 bases, leaving 6 bases not matched to a gene. Germline CDR1 is MNHEY and CDR2 is SMNVEV (reference sequence). This CDR3 contains 13 residues. This CDR3 is CASRPNRGTEAFF. The CDR3 DNA reads as TGTGCCAGCAGGCCCAACAGGGGAACTGAAGCTTTCTTT.

CDR3 nucleotides: TGTGCCAGCAGCCCCGGTACTAGCGGTACCTACACAGATACGCAGTATTTT. Amino acid sequence: CASSPGTSGTYTDTQYF. J is TRBJ2-3 and V is TRBV3-1 (or the pseudogene TRBV3-2), with 8 bases fitting TRBD2. The germline V gene encodes CDR1 LGHDT and CDR2 YNNKEL (reference sequence). Losses at the gene ends were 4 bases for V and 2 bases for J; bases not matched to a gene: 11. This CDR3 is 17 amino acids long.

This clone was seen a single time. In DNA form, the CDR3 reads TGTGCCAGCAGAAAACTAGCGGGGGACATGAACACCGGGGAGCTGTTTTTT. This translates into CASRKLAGDMNTGELFF. The chain employs TRBV2 and TRBJ2-2; 11 bases line up with TRBD2. There are 17 residues in the CDR3. CDR1 and CDR2 from the germline V gene are SNHLY and FYNNEI. The V segment lost 6 bases and the J segment 1 base; nucleotides outside the gene matches: 7.